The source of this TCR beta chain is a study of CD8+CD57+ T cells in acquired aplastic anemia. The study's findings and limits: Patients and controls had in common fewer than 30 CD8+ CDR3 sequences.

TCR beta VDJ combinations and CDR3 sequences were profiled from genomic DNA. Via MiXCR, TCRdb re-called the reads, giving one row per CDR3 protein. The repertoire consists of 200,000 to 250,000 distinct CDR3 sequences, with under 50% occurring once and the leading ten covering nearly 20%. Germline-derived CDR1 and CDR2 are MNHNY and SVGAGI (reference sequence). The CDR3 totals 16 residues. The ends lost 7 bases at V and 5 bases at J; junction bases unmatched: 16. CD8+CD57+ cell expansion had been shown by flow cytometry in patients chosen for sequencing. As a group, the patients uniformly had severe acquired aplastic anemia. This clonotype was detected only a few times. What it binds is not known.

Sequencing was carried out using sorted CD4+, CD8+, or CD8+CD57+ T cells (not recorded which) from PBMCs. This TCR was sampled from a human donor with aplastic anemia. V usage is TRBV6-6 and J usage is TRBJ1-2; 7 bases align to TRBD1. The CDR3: CASNSGQLLFTYGYTF. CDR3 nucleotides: TGTGCCAGCAACTCGGGACAGTTACTATTTACTTATGGCTACACCTTC.